The 5 T cell receptor beta chains below were found in one sample sequenced in a study of OX40 agonist ivuxolimab in advanced cancers. Assay used: immunoSEQ multiplex PCR; TCRdb lists only in-frame clones, some missing. The sample shows about 41,000 clones, 75% to 85% of them seen only once. Sample: CD4+ or CD8+ T cells sorted from blood, taken in a trial of the OX40 agonist ivuxolimab. These receptor sequences come from an adult with an advanced solid tumor such as melanoma, head and neck, liver or kidney cancer.

The genes are TRBV19 and TRBJ1-5; 7 bases agree with TRBD1. The CDR3 runs 14 residues. After removal of 3 bases from V and 2 bases from J, the junction contained 1 base not matched to a gene. Per germline, CDR1 LNHDA and CDR2 SQIVND (reference sequence). CDR3 in DNA: TGTGCCAGTAGTATGAGGGGGCGCAATCAGCCCCAGCATTTT. Residues: CASSMRGRNQPQHF.

The CDR3 coding sequence is TGTGCCAGCAGTCCCCTCGGGAGCGGGGCTAACGAGCAGTACTTC. Residues: CASSPLGSGANEQYF. The chain carries TRBV6-5 and TRBJ2-7, with 7 bases fitting TRBD2. CDR3 length: 15 residues. J was trimmed by 5 bases and V by 5 bases; bases with no gene match: 12. Germline V gene data show CDR1 as MNHEY and CDR2 as SVGAGI.

The chain joins TRBV28 to TRBJ1-2; D not certain. The CDR3 has 14 residues. Between the trimmed V and J ends, which lost 5 bases and 3 bases, there was a span of 13 bases. Germline CDR1 MDHEN, CDR2 SYDVKM. CDR3 loop: CASSVRAGDYGYTF. The CDR3 nucleotides read TGTGCCAGCAGTGTCCGCGCCGGGGACTATGGCTACACCTTC.

The chain links TRBV7-2 to TRBJ2-1, with a weak D call TRBD1 (6 bases). Germline V gene lookup returns CDR1 SGHTA and CDR2 FQGNSA. Trimming removed 5 bases at V and 6 bases at J, with 20 bases between. The CDR3 sequence is 16 residues long. The CDR3 loop is CASSPVPGAVGNEQFF. The CDR3 DNA reads TGTGCCAGCAGCCCAGTCCCAGGGGCGGTAGGCAATGAGCAGTTCTTC. Full variable domain (outside the CDR3, taken from reference TRBV7-2 and TRBJ2-1): GAGVSQSPSNKVTEKGKDVELRCDPISGHTALYWYRQSLGQGLEFLIYFQGNSAPDKSGLPSDRFSAERTGGSVSTLTIQRTQQEDSAVYLCASSPVPGAVGNEQFFGPGTRLTVL.

The chain links TRBV7-9 to TRBJ2-7; D is unresolved. This CDR3 region has 11 residues. The V end was cut by 3 bases, the J end by 5 bases, with 5 bases between. Per the germline V gene, CDR1 is SEHNR and CDR2 is FQNEAQ (reference sequence). In DNA form, the CDR3 reads TGTGCCAGCAGCTTGGCCCACGAGCAGTACTTC. This sequence encodes CASSLAHEQYF.